The source of this T cell receptor (beta chain) is a study of T cells in Graves' hyperthyroidism and ophthalmopathy. Study-level findings and limits: Researchers found most expanded thyroid clonotypes above 0.001 in blood as well. The model made its ophthalmopathy prediction, and onset followed a median around 6.5 months later.

Amplification of TCR beta CDR3 regions was performed using RNA transcripts as template. HTBI primers were employed in a first-round RT-PCR of the TCR CDR3. TCRdb independently ran MiXCR on the multiplex PCR reads; one entry per CDR3 protein. Of some 560,000 distinct CDR3 sequences listed, roughly 14% were seen once; the top ten hold 7.3%. A remark on this clonotype: Its antigen is as yet unknown. With a much larger clone just one base away, this may be a read error.

Hyperthyroidism of Graves' type that showed no ophthalmopathy progression within 18 months was stable. The study enrolled patients aged 18 to 65 with newly diagnosed hyperthyroidism of under 2 months' duration. Germline CDR1 is MNHNS and CDR2 is SASEGT. The CDR3 consists of 17 residues. V shed 11 bases, J shed 9 bases, and the junction held 22 bases outside the gene matches. Source material: blood. V and J are TRBV6-1 and TRBJ2-2; 9 nucleotides line up with TRBD2. The sequence was obtained from a woman under 40 with Graves' hyperthyroidism. The CDR3 sequence: CAGTDPGLAILSRELFF. The CDR3 bases are TGTGCCGGCACCGATCCGGGACTAGCAATCTTGAGCCGGGAGCTGTTTTTT.